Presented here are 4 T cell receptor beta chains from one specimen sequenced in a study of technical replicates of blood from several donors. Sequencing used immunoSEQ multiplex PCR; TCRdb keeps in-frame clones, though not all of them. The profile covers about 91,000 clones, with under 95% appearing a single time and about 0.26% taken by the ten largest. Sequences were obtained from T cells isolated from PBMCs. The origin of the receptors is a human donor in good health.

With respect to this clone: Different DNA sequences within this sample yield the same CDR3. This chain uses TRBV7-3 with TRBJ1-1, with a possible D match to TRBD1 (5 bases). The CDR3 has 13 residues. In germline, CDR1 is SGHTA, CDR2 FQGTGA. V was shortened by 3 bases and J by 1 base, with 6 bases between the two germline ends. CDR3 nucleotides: TGTGCCAGCAGCTTCGGGGGGAACACTGAAGCTTTCTTT. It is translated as CASSFGGNTEAFF.

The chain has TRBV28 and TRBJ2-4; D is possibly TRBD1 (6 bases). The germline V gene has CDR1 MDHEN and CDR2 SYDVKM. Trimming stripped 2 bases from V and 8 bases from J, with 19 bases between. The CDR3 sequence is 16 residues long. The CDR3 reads CASSLPTGAPRYIQYF. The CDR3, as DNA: TGTGCCAGCAGTTTACCGACAGGTGCACCAAGATACATTCAGTACTTC.

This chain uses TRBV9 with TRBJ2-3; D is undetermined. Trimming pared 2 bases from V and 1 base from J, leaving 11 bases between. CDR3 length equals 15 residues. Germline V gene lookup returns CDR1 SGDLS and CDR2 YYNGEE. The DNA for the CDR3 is TGTGCCAGCAGCGTGGGTAACGGAGGCACAGATACGCAGTATTTT. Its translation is CASSVGNGGTDTQYF.

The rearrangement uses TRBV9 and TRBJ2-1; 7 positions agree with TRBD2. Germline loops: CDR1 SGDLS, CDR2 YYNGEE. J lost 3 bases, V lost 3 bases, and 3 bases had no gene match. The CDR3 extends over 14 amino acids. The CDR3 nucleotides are TGTGCCAGCAGCGCAATAGCGGGCTACAATGAGCAGTTCTTC. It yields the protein CASSAIAGYNEQFF.